This T cell receptor beta chain was sequenced during a study of T cell changes during pregnancy in multiple sclerosis. Deletions cut 5 bases from V and 6 bases from J, with 10 bases between. The CDR3 spans 13 residues. Germline V gives CDR1 SGHVS, CDR2 FNYEAQ. The protocol was immunoSEQ multiplex PCR, while the TCRdb copy is restricted to in-frame clones and leaves out a portion. Among some 99,000 clones listed, approximately 95% were seen once. This specimen was peripheral blood, taken after pregnancy. This chain joins TRBV7-6 and TRBJ2-2, with D possibly being TRBD2 (5 bases). The receptor was isolated from a female donor with multiple sclerosis, enrolled in a pregnancy study. The CDR3 region has the DNA TGTGCCAGCAGCGACCCGGAGGCCGGGGAGCTGTTTTTT. Translated, it gives CASSDPEAGELFF.